Below, 2 T cell receptor beta chains from the same sample are listed, as sequenced in a study of shared clonotypes between healthy human individuals. Sequencing used immunoSEQ multiplex PCR; TCRdb keeps in-frame clones, though not all of them. This table has about 2.3 million clones, 85% to 95% appearing once. Sequencing used naive CD4+ T cells from PBMCs. Noted subset: CD45RA+ positively selected. Receptors originate from a man aged 18 to 29 in good health. Some clones in this sample may be carry-over from other donors' samples.

The chain is built from TRBV11-3 and TRBJ2-2; 7 bases map to TRBD2. Trimming removed 6 bases from V and 2 bases from J; junction bases left unmatched: 3. This CDR3 contains 14 residues. From germline, CDR1 is SGHNT and CDR2 YENEEA. The CDR3 DNA sequence: TGTGCCAGCAGGGCGGGAGTTAACACCGGGGAGCTGTTTTTT. It is translated as CASRAGVNTGELFF.

The chain employs TRBV5-1 and TRBJ2-1, with D perhaps matching TRBD1 or TRBD2 (6 bases each). CDR1 and CDR2 (germline): SGHRS, YFSETQ. The CDR3 totals 13 residues. Trimming cost V 3 bases and J 6 bases, with 10 bases left between them. The CDR3 sequence: CASSSGAANEQFF. DNA of the CDR3: TGCGCCAGCAGCTCGGGGGCGGCCAATGAGCAGTTCTTC.